Listed here are 29 T cell receptor beta chains from one sample, sequenced in a study of beta chain features in type 1 diabetes. Study-wide points: For Type 1 diabetes patients, all four CD4+ subsets carried TCRB CDR3s that were moderately but significantly shorter.

Sequenced material consisted of expressed TCRB transcripts (all of the isolated RNA was reverse transcribed). TCRdb's copy holds only in-frame clones and misses some; the assay was immunoSEQ multiplex PCR. The sample holds nearly 350,000 clones, approximately 9.7% seen once. The antigens these receptors bind are not known. Sequencing was carried out using central memory CD4+ T cells from blood. These receptor sequences come from a man aged 25 to 45 with type 1 diabetes.

This sequence joins TRBV5-8 and TRBJ2-1, with TRBD2 matching over 7 bases. CDR3 size: 15 residues. V trimming: 3 bases; J trimming: 8 bases; junction bases outside the gene matches: 11. In germline, CDR1 is SGHTS, CDR2 YDEGEE. The CDR3 DNA sequence: TGTGCCAGCAGCTCCGGACACATGGGGGGGTATGAGCAGTTCTTC. It encodes CASSSGHMGGYEQFF.

The CDR3 here is CAIGGGETQYF. The CDR3 coding sequence is TGTGCCATCGGGGGCGGCGAGACCCAGTACTTC. This chain links TRBV10-3 with TRBJ2-5, with D possibly matching TRBD1 (6 bases). This CDR3 is 11 amino acids long. The V and J ends lost 8 bases and 5 bases respectively, with 9 bases between them. Germline CDR1 and CDR2: ENHRY and SYGVKD.

This clone has only a few counts. CDR3 nucleotide sequence: TGTGCCAGCAGCCCTCAGGGGCCGCAAGAGACCCAGTACTTC. Its translation is CASSPQGPQETQYF. This chain connects TRBV7-9 to TRBJ2-5; TRBD1 might be the D (6 bases). Between the trimmed V and J ends, which lost 5 bases and 2 bases, there was a span of 12 bases. The CDR3 is 14 residues long. Germline lookup yields CDR1 SEHNR and CDR2 FQNEAQ (reference sequence).

The chain joins TRBV2 to TRBJ1-2; D remains unclear. The CDR3 extends over 14 amino acids. Germline assignment: CDR1 SNHLY and CDR2 FYNNEI. V was pared by 1 base and J by 3 bases, with 9 bases between. Here the CDR3 reads CASSEGVTHYGYTF. CDR3 DNA sequence: TGTGCCAGCAGTGAAGGAGTAACACACTATGGCTACACCTTC.

This rearrangement joins TRBV28 to TRBJ1-1; D uncertain. The germline CDR1 and CDR2 sequences are MDHEN and SYDVKM. The CDR3 is 13 amino acids. V lost 5 bases and J 4 bases, leaving 11 bases between the germline ends. This CDR3 is CASSQLTVTEAFF. CDR3 sequence (DNA): TGTGCCAGCAGTCAACTTACAGTCACTGAAGCTTTCTTT.

This clone has at least ten counts. The chain combines TRBV9 with TRBJ1-2; D call uncertain. V dropped 3 bases and J dropped 6 bases, with 9 bases sitting between them. Germline V gives CDR1 SGDLS, CDR2 YYNGEE. This CDR3 has 12 amino acids. CDR3 nucleotides: TGTGCCAGCAGCGAGGGATGGCATGGCTACACCTTC. This sequence encodes CASSEGWHGYTF.

This clone was recorded many times. V gene TRBV7-9 combines with J gene TRBJ2-3; no clear D gene. The germline V and J ends were trimmed by 1 base and 4 bases, with 9 bases remaining between them. Germline V gene lookup returns CDR1 SEHNR and CDR2 FQNEAQ (reference sequence). The CDR3 has 14 residues. CDR3 sequence: CASSLGSVADTQYF. The CDR3 nucleotides are TGTGCCAGCAGCTTAGGCTCCGTGGCAGATACGCAGTATTTT.

This clone turned up a few times. The CDR3 bases are TGCAGCGTTAAGACAGATACGCAGTATTTT. Translating gives CSVKTDTQYF. V gene TRBV29-1 combines with J gene TRBJ2-3; D unclear. V was trimmed by 5 bases and J by 3 bases, leaving 3 bases between them. Germline values: CDR1 SQVTM, CDR2 ANQGSEA. The CDR3 covers 10 residues.

This clone was recorded once. The chain carries TRBV11-3 and TRBJ2-5; TRBD1 or TRBD2 may be the D gene (5 bases each). The germline CDR1 and CDR2 sequences are SGHNT and YENEEA. The CDR3 is 17 amino acids. V shed 4 bases and J shed 4 bases, with 22 bases lying between them. This chain's CDR3 is CASSSGRESFWGETQYF. Written as DNA, the CDR3 is TGTGCCAGCAGCTCTGGCAGGGAGTCATTTTGGGGAGAGACCCAGTACTTC.

The gene calls are TRBV10-3 and TRBJ2-3, with a weak D call TRBD2 (6 bases). V shed 1 base and J shed 0 bases, with 8 bases lying between them. CDR1 is ENHRY and CDR2 is SYGVKD in the germline V gene. This CDR3 is 15 amino acids long. CDR3 region: CAISEYGGSTDTQYF. The CDR3 DNA reads as TGTGCCATCAGTGAGTACGGGGGAAGCACAGATACGCAGTATTTT.

This clone was detected many times. The chain links TRBV9 to TRBJ2-5, with D uncertain. Per the germline V gene, CDR1 is SGDLS and CDR2 is YYNGEE. The CDR3 runs 16 residues. V lost 4 bases to trimming and J lost 1 base, with 17 bases between them. The CDR3 sequence: CASSPQSVGRQETQYF. In DNA, the CDR3 is TGTGCCAGCAGCCCACAAAGTGTAGGCCGCCAAGAGACCCAGTACTTC.

V is TRBV7-2 and J is TRBJ2-3; no definite D call. Per germline, CDR1 SGHTA and CDR2 FQGNSA. There are 15 residues in the CDR3. Trimming cost V 1 base and J 1 base, with 9 bases left between them. The CDR3 nucleotides read TGTGCCAGCAGCTTAGAGGAGAGTCGCACAGATACGCAGTATTTT. Translating gives CASSLEESRTDTQYF.

This clone came up a few times. The chain carries TRBV7-9 and TRBJ2-1, with D possibly being TRBD2 (6 bases). Trimming cost V 5 bases and J 4 bases, with 18 bases left between them. CDR1 SEHNR and CDR2 FQNEAQ come from the germline V gene (reference sequence). This CDR3 contains 16 residues. CDR3 DNA: TGTGCCAGCAGCCGGTTCGTCCAGCGGGCTTACAATGAGCAGTTCTTC. Encoded protein: CASSRFVQRAYNEQFF.

This clone appeared a few times. In the same sample, other DNA sequences code for this CDR3. The chain has TRBV28 and TRBJ2-5; D call uncertain. Trimming stripped 6 bases from V and 5 bases from J, with 7 bases between. Germline-derived CDR1 and CDR2 are MDHEN and SYDVKM. There are 11 residues in the CDR3. The CDR3 DNA sequence: TGTGCCAGCAGCCTGGGGGAGACCCAGTACTTC. Residues: CASSLGETQYF.

Only a few counts were recorded for this clone. V is TRBV19 and J is TRBJ1-1; D uncertain. The germline V gene has CDR1 LNHDA and CDR2 SQIVND (reference sequence). V shed 5 bases and J shed 8 bases, with 12 bases lying between them. The CDR3 length is 12 residues. The CDR3 DNA is TGTGCCAGTAGTGGCAGGAGGAGGGAAGCTTTCTTT. Protein product: CASSGRRREAFF. The full variable domain, with the rest looked up from reference TRBV19 and TRBJ1-1, is DGGITQSPKYLFRKEGQNVTLSCEQNLNHDAMYWYRQDPGQGLRLIYYSQIVNDFQKGDIAEGYSVSREKKESFPLTVTSAQKNPTAFYLCASSGRRREAFFGQGTRLTVV.

This clone was detected a few times. The junction and the germline gene differ at one end; a read error may be behind it. V usage is TRBV29-1 and J usage is TRBJ1-2; D is unclear. The CDR3 loop spans 16 amino acids. CDR1 is SQVTM, CDR2 ANQGSEA, per germline. CDR3 region: CSVEEYGPTSNYGYTF. CDR3 nucleotide sequence: TGCAGCGTGGAAGAGTATGGGCCCACCTCCAACTATGGCTACACCTTC.

The rearrangement uses TRBV2 and TRBJ1-1; 8 bases fit TRBD1. Trimming cost V 5 bases and J 4 bases; bases outside gene matches: 9. This CDR3 has 15 residues. The germline V gene has CDR1 SNHLY and CDR2 FYNNEI. The CDR3 sequence is CASSPLDRGFTEAFF. CDR3 DNA sequence: TGTGCCAGCAGTCCACTTGACAGGGGATTCACTGAAGCTTTCTTT.

The chain is built from TRBV28 and TRBJ2-3; 7 bases map to TRBD2. The CDR3 spans 15 residues. CDR1 and CDR2 (germline): MDHEN, SYDVKM. V dropped 3 bases and J dropped 1; count of bases not matched to a gene: 4. The CDR3 loop reads CASSFSRGGTDTQYF. The CDR3 region has the DNA TGTGCCAGCAGTTTTTCCCGGGGGGGCACAGATACGCAGTATTTT.

The rearrangement joins TRBV27 to TRBJ2-1, with D maybe TRBD1 (6 bases). Trimming stripped 6 bases from V and 6 bases from J, with 15 bases between. The CDR3 is 14 amino acids. Germline V gives CDR1 MNHEY, CDR2 SMNVEV (reference sequence). CDR3 nucleotide sequence: TGTGCCAGCAGAGGACAGCTAGGGAGCAATGAGCAGTTCTTC. Protein sequence: CASRGQLGSNEQFF.

The chain couples TRBV30 to TRBJ1-5, with D possibly matching TRBD1 (6 bases). Trimming removed 5 bases at V and 7 bases at J, with 15 bases between. The CDR3 spans 13 residues. Germline V gives CDR1 GTSNPN, CDR2 SVGIG (reference sequence). The CDR3 nucleotides are TGTGCCTGGTCCGAACAGGGAGGGCAGCCCCAGCATTTT. Its translation: CAWSEQGGQPQHF.

This clone was observed at least ten times. This chain joins TRBV7-2 and TRBJ2-3; D uncertain. Looked up from germline, CDR1 is SGHTA and CDR2 is FQGNSA. V was clipped by 1 base and J by 2 bases, with 7 bases between them. The CDR3 runs 14 residues. The CDR3 reads CASSLVGTTDTQYF. The CDR3 nucleotides are TGTGCCAGCAGCTTAGTGGGAACCACAGATACGCAGTATTTT.

This clone was recorded a few times. The chain recombines TRBV9 with TRBJ2-2; TRBD2 agrees at 10 bases. CDR1 and CDR2 (germline): SGDLS, YYNGEE. The CDR3 is made up of 17 amino acids. Trimming took 0 bases from V and 6 from J; bases not matched to a gene: 8. The CDR3 sequence: CASSVVGSGGAPGELFF. Written as DNA, the CDR3 is TGTGCCAGCAGCGTAGTTGGCAGCGGGGGGGCCCCCGGGGAGCTGTTTTTT. The whole variable domain, filled in from reference TRBV9 and TRBJ2-2, reads DSGVTQTPKHLITATGQRVTLRCSPRSGDLSVYWYQQSLDQGLQFLIQYYNGEERAKGNILERFSAQQFPDLHSELNLSSLELGDSALYFCASSVVGSGGAPGELFFGEGSRLTVL.

This chain joins TRBV29-1 and TRBJ2-7; D possibly corresponds to TRBD2 (6 bases). V was clipped by 6 bases and J by 5 bases, with 20 bases between them. CDR1 is SQVTM, CDR2 ANQGSEA, per germline. The CDR3 has 14 amino acids. In DNA, the CDR3 is TGCAGCGTCAGAGTGACGGACTGGGGGGACGAGCAGTACTTC. This codes for CSVRVTDWGDEQYF.

This sequence joins TRBV28 and TRBJ2-7; either TRBD1 or TRBD2 may fit D (5 bases each). Germline CDR1 is MDHEN and CDR2 is SYDVKM. The CDR3 loop spans 14 amino acids. V was clipped by 7 bases and J by 1 base, with 14 bases between them. The CDR3 protein is CASTNPGRSYEQYF. The CDR3 DNA follows: TGTGCCAGCACCAATCCAGGGAGATCCTACGAGCAGTACTTC.

This sequence joins TRBV7-2 and TRBJ1-1; D is perhaps TRBD1 (5 bases). Germline V gene data show CDR1 as SGHTA and CDR2 as FQGNSA. V dropped 1 base and J dropped 1 base, with 13 bases sitting between them. The CDR3 contains 16 residues. The CDR3 sequence is CASSLDRRWGNTEAFF. DNA for the CDR3: TGTGCCAGCAGCTTAGACAGGAGGTGGGGGAACACTGAAGCTTTCTTT.

This clone was recorded a few times. This sequence joins TRBV5-4 and TRBJ1-2; tentative D call: TRBD1 (6 bases). Germline V lookup: CDR1 SGHNT, CDR2 YYREEE (reference sequence). This CDR3 is built from 14 residues. V was shortened by 6 bases and J by 8 bases, with 20 bases between the two germline ends. The CDR3 spells CASTFLQGSVGYTF. For the CDR3, the DNA is TGTGCCAGCACCTTTTTACAGGGATCCGTCGGCTACACCTTC.

In its sample, this clone was seen a few times. The V gene is TRBV7-7, the J gene TRBJ2-1; no firm D call. The V gene's germline CDR1 is SSHAT and CDR2 FNYEAQ (reference sequence). V was shortened by 4 bases and J by 9 bases, with 13 bases between the two germline ends. This CDR3 spans 13 amino acids. The CDR3 sequence: CASSSTASSEQFF. The CDR3 nucleotides read TGTGCCAGCAGCTCTACAGCCAGCTCTGAGCAGTTCTTC.

This clone has only a few counts. This sequence joins TRBV29-1 and TRBJ1-2, with D unresolved. Trimming pared 4 bases from V and 4 bases from J, leaving 10 bases between. The germline gives CDR1 SQVTM, CDR2 ANQGSEA. This CDR3 is 12 amino acids long. For the CDR3, the DNA is TGCAGCGTTGGCCAGGAACGCTATGGCTACACCTTC. Translating it yields CSVGQERYGYTF.

This clone turned up a few times. V is TRBV27 and J is TRBJ2-7; D may match TRBD1 or TRBD2 (5 bases each). The CDR3 length is 13 residues. Trimming removed 5 bases from V and 4 bases from J, with 12 bases in between. In germline, CDR1 is MNHEY, CDR2 SMNVEV (reference sequence). Here the CDR3 reads CASSPGTQYEQYF. CDR3 nucleotide sequence: TGTGCCAGCAGTCCGGGGACCCAATACGAGCAGTACTTC.